A selection of T cell receptor beta chains follows, all from one sample in a study of T cell repertoires in cytomegalovirus infection. TCRdb reprocessed the reads with MiXCR, giving one entry per CDR3 protein. There are 310,000 or so distinct CDR3 sequences in the sample; 9.6% occur only once, and around 2.5% lies in the top ten. Sequenced material: PBMCs. The origin of the receptors is a human donor in good health (CMV status not recorded). Some clones in this sample may be carry-over from other donors' samples. Each CDR3 is given with its conserved first and last residue. D genes are given only for firm matches. Size values are once, few and many counts, or a class for expanded clones, and some rows have none.

cdr3_nt cdr3_aa clone_size d_call j_call v_call
TGTGCCAGCAGCCTACGGACAGGCCGACCTCAAGAGACCCAGTACTTC CASSLRTGRPQETQYF many TRBD1 TRBJ2-5 TRBV3-1
TGTGCCAGCAGTCTACCAAGGACAGGGGGTTCACCCCTCCACTTT CASSLPRTGGSPLHF many TRBD1 TRBJ1-6 TRBV7-2
TGTGCCATCACCGGGGCTATGAACACTGAAGCTTTCTTT CAITGAMNTEAFF many NA TRBJ1-1 TRBV10-3
TGTGCCAGCAGTACCGACAGTTCTTACAATGAGCAGTTCTTC CASSTDSSYNEQFF many NA TRBJ2-1 TRBV7-2
TGTGCCAGCAGCCCCTCGGCAGGCGGGAGCTCCTACAATGAGCAGTTCTTC CASSPSAGGSSYNEQFF many TRBD2 TRBJ2-1 TRBV7-9
TGTGCCAGCACACCAGGGAATGGGAAGCAGTACTTC CASTPGNGKQYF large NA TRBJ2-7 TRBV25-1
TGTGCCAGCAGTTTGGTAGGGACAGGGTTCTTTACGAACACCGGGGAGCTGTTTTTT CASSLVGTGFFTNTGELFF many TRBD1 TRBJ2-2 TRBV28
TGTGCCAGCAGCTTATTCGATCGGGGGCCCGGGGAGCTGTTTTTT CASSLFDRGPGELFF many NA TRBJ2-2 TRBV7-2
TGTGCCAGCAGCCCTAGCGACCAAGAGACCCAGTACTTC CASSPSDQETQYF many NA TRBJ2-5 TRBV5-4
TGTGCCAGCACCCGAGGGGGGGCTGGTGAGCAGTTCTTC CASTRGGAGEQFF many NA TRBJ2-1 TRBV2
TGTGCCAGCAGTTACCCCGCCCGGACCGGGGAGCTGTTTTTT CASSYPARTGELFF many NA TRBJ2-2 TRBV6-2/TRBV6-3
TGTGCCACCCTACCAGGGGGCACTGAAGCTTTCTTT CATLPGGTEAFF many TRBD1 TRBJ1-1 TRBV6-1
TGTGCCACCTCCAGGGACCCCCAGCATTTT CATSRDPQHF NA NA TRBJ1-5 TRBV6-2/TRBV6-3
TGCAGTGCTTTGACAGGGAAGAAAAACATTCAGTACTTC CSALTGKKNIQYF NA TRBD1 TRBJ2-4 TRBV20-1
TGCAGTGCTAGAGATGGGGCGGTCGGGGAGCTGTTTTTT CSARDGAVGELFF many NA TRBJ2-2 TRBV20-1
TGTGCCAGCAGCCAGGGACAGGGGGCGATCGGCACTGAAGCTTTCTTT CASSQGQGAIGTEAFF many TRBD1 TRBJ1-1 TRBV7-9
TGCAGCGTTTCGGGGGGAGTTCCTGGGGCCAACGTCCTGACTTTC CSVSGGVPGANVLTF many TRBD2 TRBJ2-6 TRBV29-1
TGCAGTGCTAGTTCTACTAGCGGGGGGTCCTACGAGCAGTACTTC CSASSTSGGSYEQYF many TRBD2 TRBJ2-7 TRBV20-1
TGCAGCGTTGCCCCCGGGAGCCAAGAGACCCAGTACTTC CSVAPGSQETQYF many NA TRBJ2-5 TRBV29-1
TGTGCCAGCAGCTTGGACAGGGGATTCCAGCCCCAGCATTTT CASSLDRGFQPQHF many TRBD1 TRBJ1-5 TRBV7-2
TGCGCCAGCAGCTTGTCCGGGACAGGGGGCACCGGGGAGCTGTTTTTT CASSLSGTGGTGELFF NA TRBD1 TRBJ2-2 TRBV5-1
TGCAGTGCAACCGGACAAGAATTCTATAATTCACCCCTCCACTTT CSATGQEFYNSPLHF NA NA TRBJ1-6 TRBV20-1
TGTGCCAGTAAGACGGCAGGGGCTAATCTAGTAAAGGCTTTCTTT CASKTAGANLVKAFF NA NA TRBJ1-1 TRBV19
TGTGCCACCAGACAAGGGGCCTACGAGCAGTACTTC CATRQGAYEQYF many NA TRBJ2-7 TRBV15
TGTGCCAGCAGTCCCCCCCCGGGACAGGGTGGAACGAACACTGAAGCTTTCTTT CASSPPPGQGGTNTEAFF many TRBD1 TRBJ1-1 TRBV6-2/TRBV6-3
TGTGCCAGCACCCGAGTAGACAGGGATTACACCGGGGAGCTGTTTTTT CASTRVDRDYTGELFF NA TRBD1 TRBJ2-2 TRBV6-2/TRBV6-3
TGTGCCAGCAGTTTTCCACTAGCGACGGGGAATGAGCAGTTCTTC CASSFPLATGNEQFF many TRBD2 TRBJ2-1 TRBV12-3/TRBV12-4
TGTGCCATCAGAGACAGGGGTGATGGGGCCAACGTCCTGACTTTC CAIRDRGDGANVLTF many TRBD1 TRBJ2-6 TRBV10-3
TGTGCCAGCAGTGGACAGGAAAACTATGGCTACACCTTC CASSGQENYGYTF NA TRBD1 TRBJ1-2 TRBV27
TGTGCCAGCAGCGGAGAAGTCCCGGGACACTACAATCAGCCCCAGCATTTT CASSGEVPGHYNQPQHF many NA TRBJ1-5 TRBV7-9
TGCAGTCCCCCCGGTCGTTCTGAAGCTTTCTTT CSPPGRSEAFF few NA TRBJ1-1 TRBV20-1
TGTGCCAGCAGCCCCGACAGGGCCCGGGAGACCCAGTACTTC CASSPDRARETQYF many TRBD1 TRBJ2-5 TRBV7-3
TGCAGTGCGAGACACTTTCAAGAGACCCAGTACTTC CSARHFQETQYF many NA TRBJ2-5 TRBV20-1
TGTGCCAGCAGTTTATATGGGAGTCCTACCGGGGAGCTGTTTTTT CASSLYGSPTGELFF many NA TRBJ2-2 TRBV28
TGTGCCACCCTAGCGGGGGGAGTAGCCAAAAACATTCAGTACTTC CATLAGGVAKNIQYF many TRBD2 TRBJ2-4 TRBV28
TGTGCCAGCAGTGAAATGGCCACAGGGATACGCAATCAGCCCCAGCATTTT CASSEMATGIRNQPQHF many NA TRBJ1-5 TRBV2
TGTGCCATCAGTGATCGACTAGATTACAATGAGCAGTTCTTC CAISDRLDYNEQFF many NA TRBJ2-1 TRBV10-3
TGTGCCAGCAGCGACAGACAGGGGGCCAACACCATATATTTT CASSDRQGANTIYF NA TRBD1 TRBJ1-3 TRBV5-4
TGCGCCAGCAGCACCTATAATTCACCCCTCCACTTT CASSTYNSPLHF many NA TRBJ1-6 TRBV5-1